Following are 25 T cell receptor beta chains from one sample sequenced in a study of type 1 and type 2 diabetes patients. The PCR template was genomic DNA. Multiplex PCR with 30 forward and 13 reverse primers amplified the TCR beta CDR3. TCRdb re-called the multiplex PCR reads through MiXCR, storing one row per CDR3 protein. The sample consists of 280,000 or so distinct CDR3 sequences, 45% to 60% of them appearing once. The sequencing input was peripheral blood mononuclear cells (PBMCs). These receptors originate from a man between 18 and 29 years old with type 2 diabetes.

At least ten counts were recorded for this clonotype. The genes are TRBV15 and TRBJ2-7; D unclear. Germline-derived CDR1 and CDR2 are LNHNV and YYDKDF (reference sequence). V lost 0 bases and J 3 bases, leaving 15 bases between the germline ends. CDR3 size: 16 residues. Here the CDR3 DNA reads TGTGCCACCAGCAGAGATACGTTACTTACTGACTACGAGCAGTACTTC. As protein: CATSRDTLLTDYEQYF.

The chain joins TRBV20-1 to TRBJ2-3, with D perhaps TRBD1 (5 bases). Deletions cut 4 bases from V and 0 bases from J, with 11 bases between. The CDR3 is 14 amino acids. CDR1 and CDR2 from the germline V gene are DFQATT and SNEGSKA (reference sequence). This CDR3 is CSATDRVSTDTQYF. The DNA of the CDR3 is TGCAGTGCTACCGACAGAGTTAGCACAGATACGCAGTATTTT.

In this sample, this clonotype turned up many times. This rearrangement joins TRBV30 to TRBJ1-1; a possible D gene is TRBD1 (6 bases). CDR1 is GTSNPN, CDR2 SVGIG, per germline (reference sequence). V lost 0 bases and J lost 1, with 9 bases in between. The CDR3 length is 14 residues. Here the CDR3 DNA reads TGTGCCTGGAGTGTGGGGGCAGGGAACACTGAAGCTTTCTTT. Translation gives CAWSVGAGNTEAFF.

CDR3 nucleotides: TGTGCCAGCAGCTCGAACCGGGACAGCGTAAATGAAGCTTTCTTT. It is translated as CASSSNRDSVNEAFF. This chain uses TRBV7-8 with TRBJ1-1; 7 bases fit TRBD1. V shed 4 bases, J shed 7 bases, and the junction held 12 bases outside the gene matches. Per the germline V gene, CDR1 is SGHVS and CDR2 is FQNEAQ. The CDR3 is 15 amino acids.

This clonotype was seen a few times. The chain couples TRBV3-1 to TRBJ2-7; no definite D call. Germline assignment: CDR1 LGHDT and CDR2 YNNKEL (reference sequence). V dropped 1 base and J dropped 6 bases, with 4 bases sitting between them. This CDR3 has 11 amino acids. The CDR3 here is CASSQAGEQYF. Here the CDR3 DNA reads TGTGCCAGCAGCCAAGCGGGCGAGCAGTACTTC.

This chain connects TRBV5-6 to TRBJ2-1, with 8 nucleotides matching TRBD1. The V and J ends lost 4 bases and 8 bases, in that order; junction bases with no gene match: 8. The CDR3 spans 14 residues. Germline CDR1 SGHDT, CDR2 YYEEEE. The CDR3 sequence is CASSGWTGFDEQFF. CDR3 DNA: TGTGCCAGCAGCGGCTGGACAGGGTTCGATGAGCAGTTCTTC.

V usage is TRBV28 and J usage is TRBJ1-2, with TRBD1 as a possible D gene (5 bases). Germline V lookup: CDR1 MDHEN, CDR2 SYDVKM. The V end was cut by 2 bases, the J end by 2 bases, with 9 bases between. This CDR3 spans 14 amino acids. CDR3 sequence: CASSLQGGNYGYTF. CDR3 nucleotide sequence: TGTGCCAGCAGTTTACAGGGAGGAAACTATGGCTACACCTTC.

This chain links TRBV7-8 with TRBJ1-2; D remains ambiguous. The germline CDR1 and CDR2 sequences are SGHVS and FQNEAQ. The CDR3 is made up of 15 amino acids. Trimming removed 3 bases from V and 0 bases from J, with 11 bases in between. The CDR3: CASSFEGGTNYGYTF. The DNA for the CDR3 is TGTGCCAGCAGCTTCGAAGGAGGAACTAACTATGGCTACACCTTC.

The rearrangement links TRBV30 to TRBJ1-1, with 7 bases lining up with TRBD1. J was trimmed by 2 bases and V by 1 base; bases with no gene match: 4. This CDR3 is 14 amino acids long. Germline values: CDR1 GTSNPN, CDR2 SVGIG (reference sequence). DNA of the CDR3: TGTGCCTGGAGTGCCCACAGGGGAAACACTGAAGCTTTCTTT. Protein product: CAWSAHRGNTEAFF.

The chain joins TRBV7-2 to TRBJ1-5; no definite D call. The germline CDR1 and CDR2 sequences are SGHTA and FQGNSA. CDR3 length: 14 residues. V shed 1 base and J shed 3 bases, with 7 bases lying between them. CDR3 sequence (DNA): TGTGCCAGCAGCTTAGAGCGATACAATCAGCCCCAGCATTTT. Translating it yields CASSLERYNQPQHF.

The V gene is TRBV25-1, the J gene TRBJ2-5; 10 nucleotides match TRBD2. The DNA end lines up better with TRBJ2-1; the J call may be wrong. The germline gives CDR1 MGHDK, CDR2 SYGVNS. The CDR3 has 15 amino acids. This CDR3 reads CASSESAGGANEQFF. CDR3 nucleotide sequence: TGTGCCAGCAGTGAGTCAGCGGGAGGGGCCAATGAGCAGTTCTTC.

The chain's CDR3 is CSVVLGVDTQYF. CDR3 coding DNA: TGCAGCGTTGTGCTCGGCGTAGATACGCAGTATTTT. The J gene is TRBJ2-3, the V gene TRBV29-1; D remains unclear. The V end lost 4 bases, the J end lost 5 bases, and 10 bases lay between the germline ends. The length of the CDR3 is 12 residues. Germline V gene sequence: CDR1 SQVTM, CDR2 ANQGSEA.

This sequence joins TRBV7-2 and TRBJ2-7, with TRBD2 matching 12 bases. Looked up from germline, CDR1 is SGHTA and CDR2 is FQGNSA. V was clipped by 4 bases and J by 4 bases; unmatched bases: 5. The CDR3 is made up of 15 amino acids. CDR3 amino acids: CASSSTSGGTYEQYF. For the CDR3, the DNA is TGTGCCAGCAGCTCGACTAGCGGGGGTACATACGAGCAGTACTTC.

This chain uses TRBV14 with TRBJ2-1; the D is unclear. The V end lost 0 bases, the J end lost 12 bases, and 12 bases lay between the germline ends. In germline, CDR1 is SGHDN, CDR2 FVKESK. The CDR3 consists of 13 residues. The chain's CDR3 is CASSQDSVLWQFF. DNA of the CDR3: TGTGCCAGCAGCCAAGATTCGGTTCTGTGGCAGTTCTTC.

The chain carries TRBV7-2 and TRBJ2-5; tentatively, D is TRBD1 (6 bases). The CDR3 runs 15 residues. CDR1 SGHTA and CDR2 FQGNSA come from the germline V gene. V lost 5 bases and J 7 bases, leaving 20 bases between the germline ends. The CDR3 region is CASSPRRQAQGTQYF. Here the CDR3 DNA reads TGTGCCAGCAGCCCACGTAGACAGGCCCAGGGGACCCAGTACTTC.

The V call is TRBV2, the J call TRBJ2-4; D possibly matches TRBD1 or TRBD2 (6 bases each). V lost 4 bases to trimming and J lost 3 bases, with 16 bases between them. Germline V gene lookup returns CDR1 SNHLY and CDR2 FYNNEI. The CDR3 has 16 residues. The CDR3 reads CASSAQPGAGKNIQYF. CDR3 DNA sequence: TGTGCCAGCAGTGCGCAACCGGGGGCAGGCAAAAACATTCAGTACTTC.

This sequence joins TRBV19 and TRBJ1-3; D is undetermined. The CDR3 spans 13 residues. The V end was cut by 6 bases, the J end by 0 bases, with 6 bases between. Germline loops: CDR1 LNHDA, CDR2 SQIVND (reference sequence). In DNA, the CDR3 is TGTGCCAGTAGACTTTTCTCTGGAAACACCATATATTTT. It yields the protein CASRLFSGNTIYF.

J is TRBJ2-2 and V is TRBV19; D unclear. The length of the CDR3 is 12 residues. V lost 8 bases and J lost 2, with 6 bases in between. Looked up from germline, CDR1 is LNHDA and CDR2 is SQIVND (reference sequence). CDR3 DNA: TGTGCCAGTGCCCCAAACACCGGGGAGCTGTTTTTT. Its protein is CASAPNTGELFF.

This clonotype was observed a handful of times. The chain is built from TRBV19 and TRBJ1-1; TRBD1 aligns across 7 bases. V shed 6 bases and J 6 bases; nucleotides not matched to a gene: 10. The CDR3 has 14 residues. The germline V gene has CDR1 LNHDA and CDR2 SQIVND (reference sequence). CDR3 DNA sequence: TGTGCCAGTAGGGTCACAGGGGTTGGGGCTGAAGCTTTCTTT. Translating gives CASRVTGVGAEAFF.

The CDR3 reads CATSPAWDRQETQYF. CDR3 DNA sequence: TGTGCCACCAGTCCGGCCTGGGACAGGCAAGAGACCCAGTACTTC. The chain recombines TRBV24-1 with TRBJ2-5; 8 bases map to TRBD1. V was clipped by 6 bases and J by 2 bases; unmatched bases: 7. Germline V gene lookup returns CDR1 KGHDR and CDR2 SFDVKD. This CDR3 is 15 amino acids long.

In this sample, this clonotype turned up many times. The chain is built from TRBV5-1 and TRBJ1-4; D gene ambiguous. The germline V gene has CDR1 SGHRS and CDR2 YFSETQ. V was clipped by 0 bases and J by 7 bases, with 4 bases between them. This CDR3 region has 12 residues. The CDR3 loop reads CASSLGGEKLFF. CDR3 in DNA: TGCGCCAGCAGCTTGGGGGGTGAAAAACTGTTTTTT.

The chain has TRBV6-5 and TRBJ2-6; D is perhaps TRBD1 or TRBD2 (5 bases each). The CDR3 is made up of 15 amino acids. Trimming shortened V by 5 bases and J by 2 bases, and 10 bases separated the two germline ends. In germline, CDR1 is MNHEY, CDR2 SVGAGI. This CDR3 reads CASSLLGAGANVLTF. The CDR3 coding sequence is TGTGCCAGCAGTCTCTTGGGGGCTGGGGCCAACGTCCTGACTTTC.

The chain is built from TRBV5-1 and TRBJ2-1; 12 bases are a match to TRBD2. The CDR3 has 17 residues. CDR1 and CDR2 (germline): SGHRS, YFSETQ. The junction had 8 bases not matched to a gene; V was cut back by 4 bases and J by 3 bases. The CDR3 bases are TGCGCCAGCAGCGGCGGGACTAGCGGGTTCCTCTACAATGAGCAGTTCTTC. Protein: CASSGGTSGFLYNEQFF.

The gene calls are TRBV27 and TRBJ2-1; 8 positions agree with TRBD2. The CDR3 length is 14 residues. Germline CDR1 is MNHEY and CDR2 is SMNVEV (reference sequence). V lost 8 bases to trimming and J lost 7 bases; unmatched junction nucleotides: 10. This chain's CDR3 is CASGVAGGWNEQFF. In nucleotides, the CDR3 is TGTGCCAGCGGAGTGGCGGGAGGATGGAATGAGCAGTTCTTC.

Concerning this clonotype: A single base separates this from a much larger clone, so it may be a read error. V usage is TRBV10-3 and J usage is TRBJ2-5; D may correspond to TRBD1 or TRBD2 (5 bases each). Looked up from germline, CDR1 is ENHRY and CDR2 is SYGVKD. CDR3 length: 15 residues. Trimming took off 11 bases at V and 1 base at J, with 20 bases between the two ends. CDR3 nucleotide sequence: TGTGCCTGCAGGCCGTTACTGGGGACCCAAGAGACCCAGTACTTC. It yields the protein CACRPLLGTQETQYF.